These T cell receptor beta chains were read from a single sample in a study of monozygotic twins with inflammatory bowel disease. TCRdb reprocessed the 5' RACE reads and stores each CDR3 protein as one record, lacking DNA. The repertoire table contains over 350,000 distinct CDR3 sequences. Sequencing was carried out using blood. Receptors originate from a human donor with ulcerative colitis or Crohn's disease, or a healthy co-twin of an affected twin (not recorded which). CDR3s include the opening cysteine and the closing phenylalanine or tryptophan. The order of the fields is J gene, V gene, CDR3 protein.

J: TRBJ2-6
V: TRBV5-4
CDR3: CASSFGTSGANVLTF

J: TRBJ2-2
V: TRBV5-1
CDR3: CASSFGQTNTGELFF

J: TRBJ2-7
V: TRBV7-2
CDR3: CASSLTGTGVVEQYF

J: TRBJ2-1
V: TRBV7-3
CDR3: CASGFRGPNEQFF

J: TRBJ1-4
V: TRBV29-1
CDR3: CSGRQSPNEKLFF

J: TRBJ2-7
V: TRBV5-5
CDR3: CASSLEGGFRNEQYF

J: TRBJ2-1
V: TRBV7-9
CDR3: CASSIRTSGGNEQFF

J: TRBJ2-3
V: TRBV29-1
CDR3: CSAGRGAAGQVTDTQYF

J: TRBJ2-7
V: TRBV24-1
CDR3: CATSDSGTYSYEQYF

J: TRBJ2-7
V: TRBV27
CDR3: CASSFSTGSYEQYF

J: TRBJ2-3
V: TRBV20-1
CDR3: CSARRSETDTQYF

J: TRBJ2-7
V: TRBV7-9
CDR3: CASSLDEGNQYF

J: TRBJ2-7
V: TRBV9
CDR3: CASSVGQRAYEQYF

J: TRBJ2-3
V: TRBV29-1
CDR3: CSVGGGLTDTQYF

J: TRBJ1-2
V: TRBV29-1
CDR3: CSVAPQLWGQGQGAIYGYTF

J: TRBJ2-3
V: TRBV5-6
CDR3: CASSLEGIYTQYF

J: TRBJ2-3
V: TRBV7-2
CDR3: CASSHDSGTRTDTQYF

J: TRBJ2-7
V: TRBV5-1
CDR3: CASSPRGGPYEQYF

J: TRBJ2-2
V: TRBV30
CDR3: CAWSPPRELFF

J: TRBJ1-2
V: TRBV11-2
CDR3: CASNLVGRGDYGYTF

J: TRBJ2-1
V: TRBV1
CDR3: CTSSQDGDDGVNEQFF

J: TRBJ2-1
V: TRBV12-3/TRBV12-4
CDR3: CASSLHSFQGNAYNEQFF

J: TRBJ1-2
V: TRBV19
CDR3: CASRRVFDGYTF

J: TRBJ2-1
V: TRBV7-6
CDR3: CASSLDSPGGGYNEQFF

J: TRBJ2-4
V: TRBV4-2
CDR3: CASSQDRSSGEMAKNIQYF

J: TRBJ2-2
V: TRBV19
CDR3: CASSLGGLIGELFF

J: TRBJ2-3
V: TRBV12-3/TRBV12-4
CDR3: CASSLVAGTATSTDTQYF

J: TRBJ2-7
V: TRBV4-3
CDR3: CASSPSGIGQERNYEQYF

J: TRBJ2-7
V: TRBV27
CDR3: CASSPGPEGRYEQYF

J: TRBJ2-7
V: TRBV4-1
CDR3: CASSQDRQSAYEQYF

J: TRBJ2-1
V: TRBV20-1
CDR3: CSARRGVTYNEQFF

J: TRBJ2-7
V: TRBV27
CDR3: CASKPASEASYEQYF

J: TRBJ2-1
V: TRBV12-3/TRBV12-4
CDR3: CASTRGLAGGQNEQFF